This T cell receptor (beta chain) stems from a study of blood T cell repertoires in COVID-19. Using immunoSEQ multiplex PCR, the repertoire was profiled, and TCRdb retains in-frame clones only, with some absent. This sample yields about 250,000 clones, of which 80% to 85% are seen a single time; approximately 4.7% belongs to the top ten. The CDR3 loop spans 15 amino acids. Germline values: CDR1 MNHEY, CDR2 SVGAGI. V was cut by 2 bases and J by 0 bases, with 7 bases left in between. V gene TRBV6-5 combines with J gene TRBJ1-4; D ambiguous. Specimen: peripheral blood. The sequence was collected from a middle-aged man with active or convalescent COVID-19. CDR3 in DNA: TGTGCCAGCAGTTACGAGAGGGCAACTAATGAAAAACTGTTTTTT. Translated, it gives CASSYERATNEKLFF.